The 2 T cell receptor beta chains reported below all come from one sample, sequenced in a study of sequential checkpoint blockade in melanoma. This sample's treatment: randomized to nivolumab then ipilimumab (arm A) or the reverse (arm B). Here immunoSEQ multiplex PCR was the method, and the copy in TCRdb shows in-frame clones only, minus some. This sample has about 17,000 clones, with around 66% found just once. Sequencing was performed on CD8+ T cells sorted from blood (inferred from file names), taken from a patient given nivolumab and ipilimumab in sequence. Source of these receptors: a human donor with melanoma.

The gene calls are TRBV9 and TRBJ2-7; 7 bases are shared with TRBD2. Germline assignment: CDR1 SGDLS and CDR2 YYNGEE. The CDR3 consists of 14 residues. After removal of 5 bases from V and 0 bases from J, the junction contained 5 bases not matched to a gene. The CDR3 protein is CASSVGGISYEQYF. The CDR3 coding sequence is TGTGCCAGCAGTGTGGGAGGGATCTCCTACGAGCAGTACTTC.

The chain combines TRBV4-3 with TRBJ1-1; no definite D call. The germline V and J ends were trimmed by 0 bases and 0 bases, with 8 bases remaining between them. The CDR3 sequence is 15 residues long. Germline V lookup: CDR1 LGHNA, CDR2 YSLEER. CDR3 nucleotide sequence: TGCGCCAGCAGCCAAGATGAGGGCCTGAACACTGAAGCTTTCTTT. Translating gives CASSQDEGLNTEAFF.